Below are 17 T cell receptor beta chains sequenced from a single sample in a study of blood T cells in healthy people across ages. Primed by a sample-barcoded 5' primer and a J-beta primer mix, a second PCR proceeded for about 7 to 12 cycles. MiXCR, run by TCRdb on the 5' RACE reads, gives a single entry per CDR3 protein. Of some 1.8 million distinct CDR3 sequences in the sample, about two fifths were seen once. Sequencing was performed on blood. These receptors all come from a human donor in good health.

This clonotype was recorded at least ten times. The chain recombines TRBV7-2 with TRBJ2-4; D unresolved. CDR3 size: 11 residues. The V end lost 1 base, the J end lost 5 bases, and 0 bases lay between the germline ends. Germline CDR1 reads SGHTA; CDR2 reads FQGNSA. The CDR3 region is CASSLENIQYF. The DNA for the CDR3 is TGTGCCAGCAGCTTAGAAAACATTCAGTACTTC.

As DNA, the CDR3 is TGTGCCAGCGGAATTGGGACTTTCAACACAGATACGCAGTATTTT. This sequence encodes CASGIGTFNTDTQYF. The chain links TRBV5-8 to TRBJ2-3; D might be TRBD2 (6 bases). This CDR3 spans 15 amino acids. The V end was cut by 7 bases, the J end by 2 bases, with 17 bases between. Germline V gene data show CDR1 as SGHTS and CDR2 as YDEGEE.

The chain employs TRBV9 and TRBJ2-5, with 9 positions matching TRBD2. The junction had 13 bases not matched to a gene; V was cut back by 4 bases and J by 3 bases. Germline V gene data show CDR1 as SGDLS and CDR2 as YYNGEE. CDR3 size: 17 residues. CDR3 in DNA: TGTGCCAGCAGCTACTCCAAATATAGCGGGGGAGAAGAGACCCAGTACTTC. Its translation: CASSYSKYSGGEETQYF.

The rearrangement joins TRBV12-3 or TRBV12-4 to TRBJ2-1; TRBD1 aligns across 10 bases. The CDR3 consists of 12 residues. Germline trimming cut 10 bases from V and 9 bases from J; bases unmatched to any gene: 6. CDR3 protein: CAILTGGGEQFF. CDR3 coding DNA: TGTGCCATCCTGACAGGGGGCGGTGAGCAGTTCTTC.

This clonotype was counted between two and nine times. The chain is built from TRBV10-3 and TRBJ2-3, with TRBD2 identical over 11 bases. CDR3 size: 16 residues. V gave up 4 bases and J gave up 3 bases; unmatched junction bases: 6. The germline CDR1 and CDR2 sequences are ENHRY and SYGVKD. CDR3: CAISGSSGGATDTQYF. In nucleotides, the CDR3 is TGTGCCATCAGTGGAAGTAGCGGGGGGGCGACAGATACGCAGTATTTT.

This clonotype was seen only a few times. The chain is built from TRBV7-9 and TRBJ2-1; 9 bases line up with TRBD2. CDR1 SEHNR and CDR2 FQNEAQ come from the germline V gene (reference sequence). The CDR3 sequence is 15 residues long. Germline trimming cut 3 bases from V and 5 bases from J; bases unmatched to any gene: 5. CDR3: CASSFTSGLHNEQFF. In DNA form, the CDR3 reads TGTGCCAGCAGCTTTACTAGCGGGCTTCACAATGAGCAGTTCTTC.

Of note for this clonotype: One end of the junction varies from germline; a read error may be responsible. The CDR3 DNA sequence: TGTGTCAGCAACTCGGGACAGGGGGCGAACATTCAGTACTTC. Encoded protein: CVSNSGQGANIQYF. This sequence joins TRBV7-2 and TRBJ2-4; 12 nucleotides align to TRBD1. Germline V CDR1 and CDR2: SGHTA, FQGNSA. This CDR3 has 14 amino acids. Combining the CDR3 with reference TRBV7-2 and TRBJ2-4 gives the whole variable domain GAGVSQSPSNKVTEKGKDVELRCDPISGHTALYWYRQSLGQGLEFLIYFQGNSAPDKSGLPSDRFSAERTGGSVSTLTIQRTQQEDSAVYLCVSNSGQGANIQYFGAGTRLSVL.

This chain joins TRBV6-5 and TRBJ2-7; D assignment may be TRBD1 or TRBD2 (6 bases each). The CDR3 spans 11 residues. The germline V gene encodes CDR1 MNHEY and CDR2 SVGAGI. Between the trimmed V and J ends, which lost 4 bases and 10 bases, there was a span of 11 bases. CDR3 sequence: CASSLSGAQYF. The CDR3 DNA is TGTGCCAGCAGTTTGTCGGGGGCACAGTACTTC.

The chain uses TRBV20-1 and TRBJ2-1; the match to TRBD2 covers 8 bases. Per the germline V gene, CDR1 is DFQATT and CDR2 is SNEGSKA (reference sequence). The CDR3 has 17 amino acids. V was pared by 4 bases and J by 0 bases, with 11 bases of the junction left unmatched. Written as DNA, the CDR3 is TGCAGTGCTAAATCTTCCTCCGGGACTAGCTCCTACAATGAGCAGTTCTTC. This encodes CSAKSSSGTSSYNEQFF.

This clonotype has just a few counts. The chain carries TRBV30 and TRBJ2-7; maybe TRBD1 (5 bases). Trimming took off 2 bases at V and 3 bases at J, with 8 bases between the two ends. Germline V gene data show CDR1 as GTSNPN and CDR2 as SVGIG (reference sequence). This CDR3 has 12 residues. The CDR3 loop is CAWSTQGYEQYF. The CDR3 coding sequence is TGTGCCTGGAGTACTCAGGGCTACGAGCAGTACTTC.

There are a few counts of this clonotype. This chain uses TRBV27 with TRBJ2-7; no reliable D call. Germline-derived CDR1 and CDR2 are MNHEY and SMNVEV (reference sequence). This CDR3 has 13 residues. The ends were cut back, 8 bases at V and 3 bases at J, with 14 bases in the middle. CDR3 coding DNA: TGTGCCAGCGGAGAATCGGACGGCTACGAGCAGTACTTC. Translating gives CASGESDGYEQYF.

This clonotype was seen a handful of times. This chain connects TRBV11-2 to TRBJ2-1; a weak D match, TRBD2 (5 bases). The CDR3 consists of 13 residues. V was trimmed by 1 base and J by 9 bases, leaving 10 bases between them. Germline V gene data show CDR1 as SGHAT and CDR2 as FQNNGV. Here the CDR3 DNA reads TGTGCCAGCAGCTTAGGCCGGGGTTCTGAGCAGTTCTTC. Its protein is CASSLGRGSEQFF.

Comment on this clonotype: Mismatch with germline at one junction end may stem from a read error. The chain links TRBV7-2 to TRBJ2-7, with 7 nucleotides matching TRBD2. Looked up from germline, CDR1 is SGHTA and CDR2 is FQGNSA. The length of the CDR3 is 13 residues. This CDR3 is CASSLAASYVQYF. In DNA form, the CDR3 reads TGTGCCAGCAGCCTAGCGGCTTCCTACGTGCAGTACTTC.

This clonotype was detected only a few times. The chain combines TRBV5-1 with TRBJ2-4; D unresolved. Trimming shortened V by 4 bases and J by 2 bases, and 10 bases separated the two germline ends. CDR3 length: 14 residues. The germline V gene has CDR1 SGHRS and CDR2 YFSETQ. The CDR3 nucleotides are TGCGCCAGCAGCACCGAGGTTTCCAAAAACATTCAGTACTTC. It yields the protein CASSTEVSKNIQYF. Full variable domain (outside the CDR3, taken from reference TRBV5-1 and TRBJ2-4): KAGVTQTPRYLIKTRGQQVTLSCSPISGHRSVSWYQQTPGQGLQFLFEYFSETQRNKGNFPGRFSGRQFSNSRSEMNVSTLELGDSALYLCASSTEVSKNIQYFGAGTRLSVL.

The table lists this clonotype with many counts. The rearrangement uses TRBV4-3 and TRBJ1-5; maybe TRBD1 (5 bases). Germline CDR1 reads LGHNA; CDR2 reads YSLEER. The CDR3 is made up of 15 amino acids. Between the trimmed V and J ends, which lost 0 bases and 4 bases, there was a span of 10 bases. The CDR3 reads CASSQDLGGNQPQHF. The CDR3 nucleotides are TGCGCCAGCAGCCAAGACTTGGGGGGGAATCAGCCCCAGCATTTT.

V gene TRBV25-1 combines with J gene TRBJ2-1; 7 bases match TRBD2. V gave up 1 base and J gave up 3 bases; unmatched junction bases: 3. The CDR3 covers 15 residues. Germline loops: CDR1 MGHDK, CDR2 SYGVNS. CDR3 bases: TGTGCCAGCAGTGAATGGGCTAGCGGCTACAATGAGCAGTTCTTC. Translated: CASSEWASGYNEQFF.

This clonotype occurred a few times. The chain joins TRBV15 to TRBJ2-5; no clear D. Trimming shortened V by 1 base and J by 4 bases, and 7 bases separated the two germline ends. The germline CDR1 and CDR2 sequences are LNHNV and YYDKDF (reference sequence). CDR3 size: 13 residues. For the CDR3, the DNA is TGTGCCACCAGCAGAGGCCTCGTAGAGACCCAGTACTTC. This encodes CATSRGLVETQYF. The variable domain in full, with the rest retrieved from reference TRBV15 and TRBJ2-5, is DAMVIQNPRYQVTQFGKPVTLSCSQTLNHNVMYWYQQKSSQAPKLLFHYYDKDFNNEADTPDNFQSRRPNTSFCFLDIRSPGLGDTAMYLCATSRGLVETQYFGPGTRLLVL.